What follows is one T cell receptor beta chain and its context. Antigen unknown. TCRdb's table, derived via immunoSEQ multiplex PCR, lists solely in-frame clones and lacks some. The repertoire has 50,000 to 75,000 clones, 75% to 90% of them found once; the top ten carry roughly 15%. The data derive from a study of PD-1 blockade in classical Hodgkin lymphoma. Study results and limitations: It was among complete responders that baseline diversity resembled that of newly diagnosed patients.

Germline V gene sequence: CDR1 MNHNS, CDR2 SASEGT. The CDR3 spans 14 residues. V was clipped by 10 bases and J by 0 bases; unmatched bases: 9. Relapse was seen in all patients after autologous stem cell transplantation, and brentuximab vedotin exposure was variable. The V call is TRBV6-1, the J call TRBJ2-7, with 7 bases lining up with TRBD1. The sequencing used peripheral blood mononuclear cells (PBMCs), collected at baseline. This TCR derives from a human donor with classical Hodgkin lymphoma. In DNA, the CDR3 is TGTGCCACCGAATCCAGGGGGAGCTCCTACGAGCAGTACTTC. Protein sequence: CATESRGSSYEQYF.